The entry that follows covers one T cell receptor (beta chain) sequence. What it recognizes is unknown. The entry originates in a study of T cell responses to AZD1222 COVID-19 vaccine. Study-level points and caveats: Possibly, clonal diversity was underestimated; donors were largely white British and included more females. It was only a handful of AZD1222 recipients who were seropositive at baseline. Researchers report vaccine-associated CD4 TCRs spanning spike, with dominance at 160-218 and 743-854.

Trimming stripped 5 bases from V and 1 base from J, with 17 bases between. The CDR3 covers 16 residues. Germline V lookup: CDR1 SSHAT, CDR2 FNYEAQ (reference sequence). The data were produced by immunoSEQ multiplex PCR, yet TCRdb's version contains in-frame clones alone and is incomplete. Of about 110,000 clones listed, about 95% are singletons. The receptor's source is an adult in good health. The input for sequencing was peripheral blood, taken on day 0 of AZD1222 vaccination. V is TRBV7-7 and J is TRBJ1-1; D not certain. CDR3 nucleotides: TGTGCCAGCAGCCCCTACGGTGCGGGGAAGAACACTGAAGCTTTCTTT. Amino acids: CASSPYGAGKNTEAFF. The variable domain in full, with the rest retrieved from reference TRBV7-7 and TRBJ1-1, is GAGVSQSPRYKVTKRGQDVTLRCDPISSHATLYWYQQALGQGPEFLTYFNYEAQPDKSGLPSDRFSAERPEGSISTLTIQRTEQRDSAMYRCASSPYGAGKNTEAFFGQGTRLTVV.